The rows below give T cell receptor beta chains drawn from one sample of a study of CD8 T cells in Susac syndrome. TCRdb re-called the immunoSEQ multiplex PCR reads with MiXCR, one entry per CDR3 protein. Of just over 150,000 distinct CDR3 sequences listed, roughly 96% were seen once; the top ten hold 0.15% to 0.2%. The sequenced material came from CD4+ T cells from PBMCs. Source of these receptors: a human donor with Susac syndrome. Both conserved end residues are part of each CDR3. D genes are given only for firm matches. Clone size appears in some rows only: once, few, many, or a class for an expanded clone.

V: TRBV25-1; size: -; D: -; J: TRBJ2-7; CDR3: CATGTLGYEQYF; DNA: TGTGCGACCGGGACCCTAGGTTACGAGCAGTACTTC
V: TRBV7-9; size: -; D: -; J: TRBJ2-7; CDR3: CASSIGPVYEQYF; DNA: TGTGCCAGCAGCATCGGACCGGTCTACGAGCAGTACTTC
V: TRBV20-1; size: -; D: -; J: TRBJ1-6; CDR3: CSARALGQPNSPLHF; DNA: TGCAGTGCTAGAGCGTTAGGACAGCCTAATTCACCCCTCCACTTT
V: TRBV12-3/TRBV12-4; size: -; D: -; J: TRBJ1-5; CDR3: CASSLGSRGSNQPQHF; DNA: TGTGCCAGCAGTTTAGGCAGCCGGGGCTCCAATCAGCCCCAGCATTTT
V: TRBV3-1; size: -; D: -; J: TRBJ1-2; CDR3: CASSQLGAGYTF; DNA: TGTGCCAGCAGCCAACTAGGGGCTGGCTACACCTTC
V: TRBV20-1; size: -; D: TRBD1; J: TRBJ1-5; CDR3: CSAGQGQEQPQHF; DNA: TGCAGTGCCGGACAGGGGCAGGAGCAGCCCCAGCATTTT
V: TRBV4-1; size: -; D: -; J: TRBJ1-6; CDR3: CASSQGWRPHSPLHF; DNA: TGCGCCAGCAGCCAAGGGTGGCGCCCCCATTCACCCCTCCACTTT
V: TRBV3-1; size: -; D: -; J: TRBJ2-1; CDR3: CAVGPSPYNEQFF; DNA: TGTGCCGTGGGGCCCTCGCCCTACAATGAGCAGTTCTTC
V: TRBV28; size: once; D: TRBD2; J: TRBJ2-1; CDR3: CASSSIAGGLNEQFF; DNA: TGTGCCAGCAGTTCAATAGCGGGGGGGCTAAATGAGCAGTTCTTC
V: TRBV20-1; size: -; D: TRBD1; J: TRBJ1-6; CDR3: CSARDSQLAYNSPLHF; DNA: TGCAGTGCGCGGGACAGCCAGTTGGCCTATAATTCACCCCTCCACTTT
V: TRBV29-1; size: -; D: TRBD1; J: TRBJ2-1; CDR3: CSGKDRGSYNEQFF; DNA: TGCAGCGGGAAGGACAGGGGGTCCTACAATGAGCAGTTCTTC
V: TRBV20-1; size: -; D: -; J: TRBJ2-5; CDR3: CSARVIEETQYF; DNA: TGCAGTGCTAGAGTAATTGAAGAGACCCAGTACTTC